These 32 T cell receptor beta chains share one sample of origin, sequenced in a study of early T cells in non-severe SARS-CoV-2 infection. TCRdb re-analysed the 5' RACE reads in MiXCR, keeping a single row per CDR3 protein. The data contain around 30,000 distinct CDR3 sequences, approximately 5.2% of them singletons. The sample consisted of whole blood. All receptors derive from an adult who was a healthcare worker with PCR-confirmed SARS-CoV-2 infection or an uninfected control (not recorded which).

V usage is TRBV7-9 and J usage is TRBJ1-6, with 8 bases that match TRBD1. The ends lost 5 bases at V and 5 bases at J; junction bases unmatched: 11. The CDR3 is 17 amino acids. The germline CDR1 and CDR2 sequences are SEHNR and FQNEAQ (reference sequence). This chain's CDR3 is CASSPLGQAPDNSPLHF. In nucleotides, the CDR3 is TGTGCCAGCAGCCCCCTGGGACAGGCCCCGGATAATTCACCCCTCCACTTT. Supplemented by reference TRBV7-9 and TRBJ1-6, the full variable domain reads DTGVSQNPRHKITKRGQNVTFRCDPISEHNRLYWYRQTLGQGPEFLTYFQNEAQLEKSRLLSDRFSAERPKGSFSTLEIQRTEQGDSAMYLCASSPLGQAPDNSPLHFGNGTRLTVT.

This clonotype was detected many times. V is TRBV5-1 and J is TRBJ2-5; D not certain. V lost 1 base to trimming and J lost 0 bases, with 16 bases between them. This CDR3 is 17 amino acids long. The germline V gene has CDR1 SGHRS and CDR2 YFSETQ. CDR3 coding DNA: TGCGCCAGCAGCTTGAAAATGGCCGTTGGATACCAAGAGACCCAGTACTTC. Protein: CASSLKMAVGYQETQYF.

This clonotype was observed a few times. CDR3 DNA sequence: TGCGCCAGCAGCCAAGTGTCGGATGTCTATGGCTACACCTTC. Its protein is CASSQVSDVYGYTF. The chain recombines TRBV4-1 with TRBJ1-2, with unresolved D. The V end was cut by 1 base, the J end by 4 bases, with 10 bases between. Germline values: CDR1 MGHRA, CDR2 YSYEKL. The CDR3 has 14 amino acids.

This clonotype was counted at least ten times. For the CDR3, the DNA is TGTGCCAGCAGCTTAGTGACGGGGGCTGGCACTGAAGCTTTCTTT. Protein sequence: CASSLVTGAGTEAFF. The chain is built from TRBV7-9 and TRBJ1-1; D may be TRBD1 (6 bases). Germline values: CDR1 SEHNR, CDR2 FQNEAQ (reference sequence). The V end was cut by 1 base, the J end by 4 bases, with 13 bases between. CDR3 length: 15 residues.

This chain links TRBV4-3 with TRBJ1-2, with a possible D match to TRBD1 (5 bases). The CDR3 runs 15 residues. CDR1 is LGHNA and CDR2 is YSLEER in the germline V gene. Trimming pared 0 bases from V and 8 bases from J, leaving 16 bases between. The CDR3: CASSQDRQLGGGYTF. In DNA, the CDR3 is TGCGCCAGCAGCCAAGATCGACAGCTAGGAGGAGGCTACACCTTC.

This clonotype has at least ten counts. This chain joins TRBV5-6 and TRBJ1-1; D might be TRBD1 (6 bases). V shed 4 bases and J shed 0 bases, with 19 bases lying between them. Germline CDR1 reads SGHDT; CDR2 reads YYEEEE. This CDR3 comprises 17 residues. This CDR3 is CASSPSGFGQLNTEAFF. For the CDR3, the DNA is TGTGCCAGCAGCCCTAGTGGTTTCGGACAGTTGAACACTGAAGCTTTCTTT. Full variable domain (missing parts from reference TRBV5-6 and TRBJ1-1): DAGVTQSPTHLIKTRGQQVTLRCSPKSGHDTVSWYQQALGQGPQFIFQYYEEEERQRGNFPDRFSGHQFPNYSSELNVNALLLGDSALYLCASSPSGFGQLNTEAFFGQGTRLTVV.

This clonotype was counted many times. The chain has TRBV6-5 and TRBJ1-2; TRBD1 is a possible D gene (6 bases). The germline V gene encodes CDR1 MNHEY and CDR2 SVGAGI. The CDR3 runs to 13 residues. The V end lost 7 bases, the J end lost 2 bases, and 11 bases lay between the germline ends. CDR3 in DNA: TGTGCCAGCAAAAGGGGGATGAACTATGGCTACACCTTC. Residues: CASKRGMNYGYTF.

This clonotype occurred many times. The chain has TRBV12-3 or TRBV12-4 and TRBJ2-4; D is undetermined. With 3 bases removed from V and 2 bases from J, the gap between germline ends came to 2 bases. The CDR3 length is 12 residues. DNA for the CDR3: TGTGCCAGCAGTTTCTCCAAAAACATTCAGTACTTC. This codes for CASSFSKNIQYF.

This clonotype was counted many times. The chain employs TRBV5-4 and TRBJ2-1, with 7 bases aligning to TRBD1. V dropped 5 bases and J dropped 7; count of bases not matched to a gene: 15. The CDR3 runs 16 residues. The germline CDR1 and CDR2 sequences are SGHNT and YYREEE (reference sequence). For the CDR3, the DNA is TGTGCCAGCAGGTTAGGGACAGACCTAAACAGGAATGAGCAGTTCTTC. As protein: CASRLGTDLNRNEQFF.

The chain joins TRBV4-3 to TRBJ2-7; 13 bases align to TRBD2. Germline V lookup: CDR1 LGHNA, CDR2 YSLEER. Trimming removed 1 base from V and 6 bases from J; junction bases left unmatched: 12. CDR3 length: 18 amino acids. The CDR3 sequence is CASSQGLRMGLAGSEQYF. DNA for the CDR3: TGCGCCAGCAGCCAAGGGCTAAGGATGGGACTAGCGGGGAGCGAGCAGTACTTC.

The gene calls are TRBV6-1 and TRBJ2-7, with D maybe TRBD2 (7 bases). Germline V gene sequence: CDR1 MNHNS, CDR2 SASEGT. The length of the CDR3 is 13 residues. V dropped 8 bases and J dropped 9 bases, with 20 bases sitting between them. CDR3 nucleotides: TGTGCCAGCCGGGGGGCTCGGTTAAATGGGCAGTACTTC. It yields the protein CASRGARLNGQYF.

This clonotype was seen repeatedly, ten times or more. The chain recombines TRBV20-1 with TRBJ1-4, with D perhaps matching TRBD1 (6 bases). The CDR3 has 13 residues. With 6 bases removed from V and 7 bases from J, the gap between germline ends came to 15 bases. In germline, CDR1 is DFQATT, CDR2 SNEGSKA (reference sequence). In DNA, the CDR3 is TGCAGTGCCACCCGGGACAAGGCTGAAAAACTGTTTTTT. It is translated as CSATRDKAEKLFF.

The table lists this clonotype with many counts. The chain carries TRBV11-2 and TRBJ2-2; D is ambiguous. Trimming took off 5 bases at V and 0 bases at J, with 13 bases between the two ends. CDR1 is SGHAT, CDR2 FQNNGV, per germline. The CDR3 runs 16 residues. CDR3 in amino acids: CASSQIWSANTGELFF. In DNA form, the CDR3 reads TGTGCCAGCAGCCAGATCTGGTCCGCGAACACCGGGGAGCTGTTTTTT. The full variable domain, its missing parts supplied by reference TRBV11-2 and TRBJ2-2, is EAGVAQSPRYKIIEKRQSVAFWCNPISGHATLYWYQQILGQGPKLLIQFQNNGVVDDSQLPKDRFSAERLKGVDSTLKIQPAKLEDSAVYLCASSQIWSANTGELFFGEGSRLTVL.

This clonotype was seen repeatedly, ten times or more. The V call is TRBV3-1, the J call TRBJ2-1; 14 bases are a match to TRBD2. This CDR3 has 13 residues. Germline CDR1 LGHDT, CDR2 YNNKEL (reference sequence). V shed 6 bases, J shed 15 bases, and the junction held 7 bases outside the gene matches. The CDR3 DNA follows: TGTGCCAGCAGTCCGACTAGCGGGGGGGCGTTGTTCTTC. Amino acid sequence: CASSPTSGGALFF.

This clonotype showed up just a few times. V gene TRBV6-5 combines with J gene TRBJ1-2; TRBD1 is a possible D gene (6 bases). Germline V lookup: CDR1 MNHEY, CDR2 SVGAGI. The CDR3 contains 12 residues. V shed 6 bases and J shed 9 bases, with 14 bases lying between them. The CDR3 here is CASRRSQGSYTF. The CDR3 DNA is TGTGCCAGCAGACGATCCCAGGGGAGCTACACCTTC.

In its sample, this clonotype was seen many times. The CDR3 region is CASSHRGLREQYF. DNA of the CDR3: TGTGCCAGCAGCCATAGGGGGCTCCGGGAGCAGTACTTC. The chain couples TRBV13 to TRBJ2-7, with 7 bases matching TRBD1. CDR1 is PRHDT and CDR2 is FYEKMQ in the germline V gene (reference sequence). The CDR3 is 13 residues long. Trimming at V came to 5 bases and at J to 7 bases, leaving 8 bases not matched to a gene. Based on the CDR3 plus reference TRBV13 and TRBJ2-7, the full variable domain is AAGVIQSPRHLIKEKRETATLKCYPIPRHDTVYWYQQGPGQDPQFLISFYEKMQSDKGSIPDRFSAQQFSDYHSELNMSSLELGDSALYFCASSHRGLREQYFGPGTRLTVT.

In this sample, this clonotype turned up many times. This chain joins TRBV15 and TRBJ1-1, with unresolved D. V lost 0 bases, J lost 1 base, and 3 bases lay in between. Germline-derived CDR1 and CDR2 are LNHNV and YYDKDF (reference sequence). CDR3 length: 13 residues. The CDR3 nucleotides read TGTGCCACCAGCAGAGAAAGGAACACTGAAGCTTTCTTT. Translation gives CATSRERNTEAFF.

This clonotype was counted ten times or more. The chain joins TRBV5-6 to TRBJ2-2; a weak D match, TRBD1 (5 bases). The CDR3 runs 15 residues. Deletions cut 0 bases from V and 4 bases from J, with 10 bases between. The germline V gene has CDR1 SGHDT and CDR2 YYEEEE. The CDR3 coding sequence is TGTGCCAGCAGCTTGGGGTCAGGGTTCACCGGGGAGCTGTTTTTT. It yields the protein CASSLGSGFTGELFF.

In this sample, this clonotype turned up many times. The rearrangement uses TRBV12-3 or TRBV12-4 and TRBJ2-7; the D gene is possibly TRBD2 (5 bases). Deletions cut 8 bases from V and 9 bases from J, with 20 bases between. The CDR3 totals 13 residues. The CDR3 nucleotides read TGTGCCAGCGGATTCGGACGGGAAGGATTGCAGTACTTC. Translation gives CASGFGREGLQYF.

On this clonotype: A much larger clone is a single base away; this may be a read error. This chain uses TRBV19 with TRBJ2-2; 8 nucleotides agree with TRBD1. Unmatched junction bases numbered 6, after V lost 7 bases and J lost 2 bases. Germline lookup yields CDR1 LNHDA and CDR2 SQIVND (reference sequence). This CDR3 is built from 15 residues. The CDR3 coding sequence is TGTGCCAGTACCCGGACAGGGAGCAACACCGGGGAGCTGTTTTTT. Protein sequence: CASTRTGSNTGELFF.

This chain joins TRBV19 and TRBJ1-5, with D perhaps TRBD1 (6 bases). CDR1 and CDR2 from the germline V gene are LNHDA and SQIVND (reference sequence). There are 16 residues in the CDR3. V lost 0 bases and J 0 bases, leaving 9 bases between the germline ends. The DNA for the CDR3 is TGTGCCAGTAGTATAGAAGGACAGAATAGCAATCAGCCCCAGCATTTT. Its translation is CASSIEGQNSNQPQHF.

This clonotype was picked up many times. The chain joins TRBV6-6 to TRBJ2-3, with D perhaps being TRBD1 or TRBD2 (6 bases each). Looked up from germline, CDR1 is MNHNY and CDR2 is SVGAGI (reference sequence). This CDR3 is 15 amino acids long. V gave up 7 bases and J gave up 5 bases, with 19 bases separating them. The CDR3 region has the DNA TGTGCCAGCACCCTTACTCCGGGGGCGAGAGATACGCAGTATTTT. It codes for CASTLTPGARDTQYF.

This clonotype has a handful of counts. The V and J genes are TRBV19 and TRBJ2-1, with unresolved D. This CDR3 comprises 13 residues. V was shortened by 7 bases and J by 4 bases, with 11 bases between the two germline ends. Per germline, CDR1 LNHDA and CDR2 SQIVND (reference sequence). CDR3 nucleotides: TGTGCCAGTACCGTCGACGGTTACAATGAGCAGTTCTTC. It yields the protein CASTVDGYNEQFF.

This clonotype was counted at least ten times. DNA of the CDR3: TGTGCCAGCTCACCTTTGGCCACAGATACGCAGTATTTT. Protein sequence: CASSPLATDTQYF. This chain connects TRBV18 to TRBJ2-3; no firm D call. Between the trimmed V and J ends, which lost 3 bases and 2 bases, there was a span of 6 bases. Germline V gene sequence: CDR1 KGHSH, CDR2 LQKENI. The CDR3 runs to 13 residues. Full variable domain (outside the CDR3, taken from reference TRBV18 and TRBJ2-3): NAGVMQNPRHLVRRRGQEARLRCSPMKGHSHVYWYRQLPEEGLKFMVYLQKENIIDESGMPKERFSAEFPKEGPSILRIQQVVRGDSAAYFCASSPLATDTQYFGPGTRLTVL.

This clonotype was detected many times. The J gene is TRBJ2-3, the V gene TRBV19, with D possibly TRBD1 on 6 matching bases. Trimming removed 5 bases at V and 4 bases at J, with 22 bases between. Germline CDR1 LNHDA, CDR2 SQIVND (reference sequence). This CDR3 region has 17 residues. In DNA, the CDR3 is TGTGCCAGTAGTCACCAAATCACCGGGACATCTTCAGATACGCAGTATTTT. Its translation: CASSHQITGTSSDTQYF.

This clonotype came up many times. The CDR3 sequence: CASSENTGELFF. CDR3 nucleotides: TGTGCCAGCAGTGAGAACACCGGGGAGCTGTTTTTT. V and J are TRBV12-3 or TRBV12-4 and TRBJ2-2, with unresolved D. Trimming pared 5 bases from V and 1 base from J, leaving 2 bases between. CDR3 length: 12 amino acids.

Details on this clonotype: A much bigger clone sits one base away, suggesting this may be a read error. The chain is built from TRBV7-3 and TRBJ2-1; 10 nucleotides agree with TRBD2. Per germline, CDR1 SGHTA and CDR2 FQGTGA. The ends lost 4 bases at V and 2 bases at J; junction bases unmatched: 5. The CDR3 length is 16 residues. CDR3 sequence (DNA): TGTGCCAGCAGCTCGACTAGCGGGCCCCCCTACAATGAGCAGTTCTTC. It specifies CASSSTSGPPYNEQFF.

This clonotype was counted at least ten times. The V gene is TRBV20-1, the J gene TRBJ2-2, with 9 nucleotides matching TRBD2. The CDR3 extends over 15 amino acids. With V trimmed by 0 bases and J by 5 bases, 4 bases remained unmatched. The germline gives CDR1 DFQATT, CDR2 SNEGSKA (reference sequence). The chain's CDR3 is CSARDISGGTGELFF. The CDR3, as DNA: TGCAGTGCTAGAGATATCAGCGGGGGGACCGGGGAGCTGTTTTTT.

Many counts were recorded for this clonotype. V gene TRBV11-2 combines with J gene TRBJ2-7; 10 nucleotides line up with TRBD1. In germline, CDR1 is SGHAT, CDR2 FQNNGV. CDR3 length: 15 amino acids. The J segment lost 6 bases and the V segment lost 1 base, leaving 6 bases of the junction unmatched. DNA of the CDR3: TGTGCCAGCAGCTTAGGGCGGGACAGGGGTTTCGAGCAGTACTTC. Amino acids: CASSLGRDRGFEQYF.

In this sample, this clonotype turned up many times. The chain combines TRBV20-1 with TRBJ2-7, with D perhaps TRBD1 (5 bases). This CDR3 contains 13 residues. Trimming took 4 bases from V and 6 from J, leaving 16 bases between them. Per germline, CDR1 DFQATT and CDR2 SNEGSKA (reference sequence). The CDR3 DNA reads TGCAGTGCTATTCGTAGCCCCCAGGGCGAGCAGTACTTC. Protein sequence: CSAIRSPQGEQYF.

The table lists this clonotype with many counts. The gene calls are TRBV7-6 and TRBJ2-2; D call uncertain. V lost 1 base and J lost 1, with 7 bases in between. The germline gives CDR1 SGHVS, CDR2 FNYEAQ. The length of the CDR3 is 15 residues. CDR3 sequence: CASSLVLKNTGELFF. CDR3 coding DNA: TGTGCCAGCAGCTTAGTGCTTAAGAACACCGGGGAGCTGTTTTTT.

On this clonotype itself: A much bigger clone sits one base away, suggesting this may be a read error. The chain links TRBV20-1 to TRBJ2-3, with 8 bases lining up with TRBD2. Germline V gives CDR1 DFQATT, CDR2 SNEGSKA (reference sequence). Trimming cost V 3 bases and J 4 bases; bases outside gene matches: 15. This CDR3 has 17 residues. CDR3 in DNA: TGCAGTGCTAGCGCTGGCAGCGGGGGTTCTAGCGCAGATACGCAGTATTTT. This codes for CSASAGSGGSSADTQYF.